This T cell receptor (beta chain) was recovered during a study of human versus mouse CDR3 diversity and MHC coevolution (dated 2017 in TCRdb). For the wider study: The immunoSEQ assay was reported to detect one in 200,000 T cells and to minimize multiplex PCR amplification bias. Across mouse and human samples, each sample had between roughly 0.6 x 10^7 and 1.8 x 10^7 valid reads. Human naive CD4 T cell repertoires served as a reference for TCR selection on multiple MHC II alleles, compared against human-TCR-locus transgenic mice with single MHC II. The human cohort was made up of three healthy volunteer blood donors, who at collection were aged 30 to 40, 40 to 50 and 60 to 69, one donor in each range.

The full study reports these points: Among all the groups compared, the lowest clonal inequality scores came from two of the three human donors. Repertoire diversity was not considered directly comparable between humans and mice because human T cells were selected on a handful of MHC II alleles. On average, humans had more CDR3 deletions and insertions than mice, indicating greater exonuclease and TdT activity. The largest TCR beta repertoire according to iCHAO1 estimates belonged to humans, at 1.5 million to 2 million clonotypes, a result attributed likely to selection by multiple MHC II molecules.

The QIAGEN blood and tissue kit was used to extract genomic DNA from sorted cells, and the DNA was quantified on a NanoDrop 1000. Using multiplex PCR of genomic DNA, the immunoSEQ platform deep sequenced and quantified the TCR alpha and beta chains. Concerning the study's data processing: IMGT gene and region definitions were used to annotate TCR sequences. Out-of-frame rearrangements were taken as a proxy for the preselection repertoire and were compared with in-frame clonotypes. Repertoire size was estimated with the iCHAO1 estimator supplied with the immunoSEQ platform. A Gini index based on the Lorenz curve was applied to in-frame amino acid clonotypes to measure clonal inequality. Shared clonotypes were counted with the intersect function of the R package tcR, and similarity was scored with the Jaccard index. Frequencies of V, J and V-J usage were subjected to principal component analysis with the R prcomp function, without normalization. This immuneACCESS table, as held by TCRdb, lists in-frame sequences with V and J called but not all clones. Of the missing ones, under half trace to an unresolved V gene in checked studies; the others have no known cause. The V and J calls and clone size were taken over from that table, and D and trimming were inferred from the DNA. The sample includes about 83,000 clones, with under 95% observed a single time. The ten largest make up 0.15% of the sample.

The V and J ends are trimmed by 5 bases and 6 bases, leaving 10 bases between them. From cysteine to phenylalanine, the CDR3 is 12 amino acids long. Solely the CDR3 DNA is kept, with 36 bases framed from the first base. From the germline V gene, CDR1 is SNHLY and CDR2 is FYNNEI. Comment on this clone: Its antigen remains undetermined. Base quality data are lacking; no much larger clone is found one base away.

Fluorescence-activated cell sorting was used to pull naive CD4 T cells, meaning cells that were CD45RO-negative and CD62L-positive, out of the PBMCs. Approximately 50 ml of fresh peripheral blood was collected from each donor, and PBMCs were isolated by Ficoll density centrifugation. All samples were sorted on a FACSAria III instrument and reached purity above 85%. The TCR was taken from a person aged 25 to 75 in good health. The chain employs TRBV2 and TRBJ1-1; the D segment cannot be called with confidence. Sequenced material: naive CD4+ T cells from blood. The cell subset or site label on this specimen signifies: CD45RO-negative CD62L-positive naive CD4 T cells. Read as DNA, the sequence is TGTGCCAGCAGTATAGGACTCTCTGAAGCTTTCTTT. Its protein is CASSIGLSEAFF.